This passage covers 5 T cell receptor beta chains from one sample sequenced in a study of blood T cell repertoires in COVID-19. Sequencing was performed with immunoSEQ multiplex PCR; in TCRdb, only in-frame clones are kept and a portion is missing. The data contain tens of thousands of clones, less than 95% of them singletons. Material for sequencing was peripheral blood. These receptors were collected from a woman aged 45-65 years in a cohort sampled during active COVID-19.

V usage is TRBV5-1 and J usage is TRBJ2-2; D is uncertain. Germline assignment: CDR1 SGHRS and CDR2 YFSETQ. Trimming pared 0 bases from V and 2 bases from J, leaving 5 bases between. This CDR3 is 14 amino acids long. The CDR3 DNA is TGCGCCAGCAGCTTGGGCGCTAACACCGGGGAGCTGTTTTTT. As protein: CASSLGANTGELFF.

In DNA, the CDR3 is TGCGCCAGCAGCTTGAGGACTAATACAGATACGCAGTATTTT. The encoded protein is CASSLRTNTDTQYF. The chain recombines TRBV5-1 with TRBJ2-3; D might be TRBD2 (6 bases). The CDR3 runs to 14 residues. V lost 1 base and J lost 3, with 9 bases in between. CDR1 is SGHRS and CDR2 is YFSETQ in the germline V gene.

V and J are TRBV27 and TRBJ1-5; no clear D gene. The V end was cut by 4 bases, the J end by 7 bases, with 14 bases between. The V gene's germline CDR1 is MNHEY and CDR2 SMNVEV (reference sequence). The CDR3 is 14 amino acids. The chain's CDR3 is CASSYAGFGQPQHF. CDR3 DNA sequence: TGTGCCAGCAGTTACGCGGGCTTCGGGCAGCCCCAGCATTTT.

The chain uses TRBV18 and TRBJ2-1; 8 bases are shared with TRBD2. J lost 1 base, V lost 0 bases, and 14 bases had no gene match. The germline V gene has CDR1 KGHSH and CDR2 LQKENI. The CDR3 is 20 residues long. The CDR3 nucleotides are TGTGCCAGCTCACCACCGGTCGGGGGGGGAGACAGGACATCCTACAATGAGCAGTTCTTC. Translation gives CASSPPVGGGDRTSYNEQFF.

The gene calls are TRBV28 and TRBJ2-7, with TRBD2 as a possible D gene (5 bases). Trimming stripped 5 bases from V and 3 bases from J, with 17 bases between. CDR1 is MDHEN, CDR2 SYDVKM, per germline. This CDR3 region has 15 residues. DNA for the CDR3: TGTGCCAGCAGTCCCCCGTGGTCCGAGGGCTACGAGCAGTACTTC. Protein sequence: CASSPPWSEGYEQYF.